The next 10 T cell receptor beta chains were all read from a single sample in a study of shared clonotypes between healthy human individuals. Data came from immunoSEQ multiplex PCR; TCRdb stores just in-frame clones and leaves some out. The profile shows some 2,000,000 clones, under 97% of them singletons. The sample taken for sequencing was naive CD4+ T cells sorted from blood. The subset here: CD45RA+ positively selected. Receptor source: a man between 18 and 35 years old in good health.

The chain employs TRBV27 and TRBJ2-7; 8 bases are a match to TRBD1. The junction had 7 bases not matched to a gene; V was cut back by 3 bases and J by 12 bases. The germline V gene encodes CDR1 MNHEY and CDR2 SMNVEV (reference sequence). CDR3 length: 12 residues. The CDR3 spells CASSFSRQGLYF. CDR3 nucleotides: TGTGCCAGCAGTTTTTCCCGACAGGGGCTGTACTTC.

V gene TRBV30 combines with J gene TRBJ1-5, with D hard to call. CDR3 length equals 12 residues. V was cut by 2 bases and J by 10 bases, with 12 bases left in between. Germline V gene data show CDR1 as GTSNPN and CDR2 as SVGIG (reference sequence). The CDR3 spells CAWSTNLDPQHF. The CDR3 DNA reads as TGTGCCTGGAGTACAAATCTCGACCCCCAGCATTTT.

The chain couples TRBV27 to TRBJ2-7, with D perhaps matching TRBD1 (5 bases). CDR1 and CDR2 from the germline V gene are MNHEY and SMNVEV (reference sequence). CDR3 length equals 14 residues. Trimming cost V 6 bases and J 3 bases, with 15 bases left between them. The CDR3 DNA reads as TGTGCCAGCAGCACCGACAGAAGGGGCTACGAGCAGTACTTC. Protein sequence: CASSTDRRGYEQYF.

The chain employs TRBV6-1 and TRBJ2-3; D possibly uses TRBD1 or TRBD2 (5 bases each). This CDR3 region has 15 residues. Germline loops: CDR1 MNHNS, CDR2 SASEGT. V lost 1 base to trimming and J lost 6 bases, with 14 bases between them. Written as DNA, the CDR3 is TGTGCCAGCAGTGAAGTGCTTTTGGGGGTGGATACGCAGTATTTT. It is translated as CASSEVLLGVDTQYF.

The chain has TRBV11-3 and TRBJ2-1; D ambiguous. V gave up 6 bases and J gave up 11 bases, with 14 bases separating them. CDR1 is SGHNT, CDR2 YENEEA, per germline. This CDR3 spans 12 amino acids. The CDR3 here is CASSLTTDKQFF. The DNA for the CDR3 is TGTGCCAGCAGTCTAACCACCGATAAGCAGTTCTTC.

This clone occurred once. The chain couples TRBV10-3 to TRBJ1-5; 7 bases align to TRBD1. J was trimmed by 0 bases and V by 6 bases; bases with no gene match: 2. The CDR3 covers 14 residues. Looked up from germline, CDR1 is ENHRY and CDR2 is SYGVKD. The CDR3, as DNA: TGTGCCATCAGGGGACAGAATAGCAATCAGCCCCAGCATTTT. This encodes CAIRGQNSNQPQHF.

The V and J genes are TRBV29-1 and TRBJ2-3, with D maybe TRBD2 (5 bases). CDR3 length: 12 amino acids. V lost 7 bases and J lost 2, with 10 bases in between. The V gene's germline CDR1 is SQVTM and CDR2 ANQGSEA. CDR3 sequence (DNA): TGCAGCGGTGGACTCTCCACAGATACGCAGTATTTT. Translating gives CSGGLSTDTQYF.

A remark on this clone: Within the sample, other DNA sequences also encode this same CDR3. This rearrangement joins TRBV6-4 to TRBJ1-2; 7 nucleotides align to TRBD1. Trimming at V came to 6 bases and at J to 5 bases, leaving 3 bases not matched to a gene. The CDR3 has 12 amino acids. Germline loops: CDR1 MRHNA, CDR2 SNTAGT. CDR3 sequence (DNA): TGTGCCAGCAGCGACAGGGAATATGGCTACACCTTC. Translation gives CASSDREYGYTF.

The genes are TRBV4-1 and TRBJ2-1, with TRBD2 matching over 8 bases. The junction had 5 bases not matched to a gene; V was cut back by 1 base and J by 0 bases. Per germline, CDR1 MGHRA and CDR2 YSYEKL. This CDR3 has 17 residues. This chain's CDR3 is CASSQGLAYTSYNEQFF. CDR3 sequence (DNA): TGCGCCAGCAGCCAAGGACTAGCGTACACCTCCTACAATGAGCAGTTCTTC.

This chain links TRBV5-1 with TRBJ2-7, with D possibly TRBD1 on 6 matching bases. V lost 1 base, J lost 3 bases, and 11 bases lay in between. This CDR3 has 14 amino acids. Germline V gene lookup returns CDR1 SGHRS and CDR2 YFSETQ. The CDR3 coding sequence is TGCGCCAGCAGCTTGTCCGGGACATACTACGAGCAGTACTTC. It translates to CASSLSGTYYEQYF.